The TCR beta chain under discussion was sequenced for a study of blood T cell repertoires in COVID-19. Produced via immunoSEQ multiplex PCR; TCRdb's table is partial and in-frame only. The sample has 250,000 to 300,000 clones; around 93% are singletons. The CDR3 extends over 15 amino acids. In germline, CDR1 is SGDLS, CDR2 YYNGEE. The junction had 3 bases not matched to a gene; V was cut back by 0 bases and J by 0 bases. Material for sequencing was PBMCs or T cells enriched from blood (not recorded which). The TCR comes from a human donor in a cohort exposed to, infected with or recovered from COVID-19 (not recorded which). The donor label of this sample is uncertain. V gene TRBV9 combines with J gene TRBJ2-7; 7 nucleotides agree with TRBD2. CDR3 nucleotides: TGTGCCAGCAGCGTAGGCGGGAGTAGCTCCTACGAGCAGTACTTC. It encodes CASSVGGSSSYEQYF.